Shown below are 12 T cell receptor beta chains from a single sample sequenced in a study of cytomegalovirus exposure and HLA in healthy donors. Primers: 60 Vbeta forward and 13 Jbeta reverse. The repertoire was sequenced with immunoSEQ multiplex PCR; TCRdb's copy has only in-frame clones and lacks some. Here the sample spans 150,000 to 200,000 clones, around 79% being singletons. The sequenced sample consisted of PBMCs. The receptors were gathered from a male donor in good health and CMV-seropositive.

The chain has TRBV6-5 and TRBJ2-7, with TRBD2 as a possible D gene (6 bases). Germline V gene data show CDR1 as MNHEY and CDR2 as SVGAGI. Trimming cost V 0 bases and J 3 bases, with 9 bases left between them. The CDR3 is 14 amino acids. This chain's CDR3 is CASSYSEEGYEQYF. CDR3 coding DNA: TGTGCCAGCAGTTACTCGGAGGAGGGCTACGAGCAGTACTTC.

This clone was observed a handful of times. The CDR3 nucleotides are TGTGCCAGCAGTGAAGACCAGGCCCGGCATCAGCCCCAGCATTTT. This translates into CASSEDQARHQPQHF. The rearrangement uses TRBV2 and TRBJ1-5; D unresolved. This CDR3 comprises 15 residues. The germline V gene encodes CDR1 SNHLY and CDR2 FYNNEI. Trimming left V 1 base short and J 5 bases short, with 12 bases between.

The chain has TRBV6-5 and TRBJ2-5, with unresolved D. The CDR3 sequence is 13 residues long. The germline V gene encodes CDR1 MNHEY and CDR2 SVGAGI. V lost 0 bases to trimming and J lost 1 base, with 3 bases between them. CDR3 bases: TGTGCCAGCAGTTACTCCTTCCAAGAGACCCAGTACTTC. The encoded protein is CASSYSFQETQYF.

CDR3 in amino acids: CASSLGRQGSGYTF. The CDR3 bases are TGTGCCAGCAGTTTAGGGCGGCAGGGAAGTGGCTACACCTTC. The chain combines TRBV27 with TRBJ1-2, with a weak D call TRBD1 (5 bases). The V end was cut by 2 bases, the J end by 7 bases, with 14 bases between. Germline V gene sequence: CDR1 MNHEY, CDR2 SMNVEV (reference sequence). The CDR3 totals 14 residues.

The DNA for the CDR3 is TGTGCCAGCAGCCGTCGGGAGGGCAGCACAGATACGCAGTATTTT. Encoded protein: CASSRREGSTDTQYF. The V and J genes are TRBV7-9 and TRBJ2-3; TRBD2 matches at 8 bases. Germline CDR1 is SEHNR and CDR2 is FQNEAQ (reference sequence). Trimming cost V 5 bases and J 0 bases; bases outside gene matches: 4. This CDR3 has 15 residues.

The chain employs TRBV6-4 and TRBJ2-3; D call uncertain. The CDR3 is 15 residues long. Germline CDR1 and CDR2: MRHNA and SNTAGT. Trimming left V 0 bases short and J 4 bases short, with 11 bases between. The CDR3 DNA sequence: TGTGCCAGCAGTGACTCGTTAGTAGCCCCAGATACGCAGTATTTT. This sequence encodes CASSDSLVAPDTQYF.

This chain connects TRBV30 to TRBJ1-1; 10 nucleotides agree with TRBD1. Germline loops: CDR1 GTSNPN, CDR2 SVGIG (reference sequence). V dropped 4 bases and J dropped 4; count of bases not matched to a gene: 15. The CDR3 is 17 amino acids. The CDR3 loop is CAWNHDGGQGLATEAFF. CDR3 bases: TGTGCCTGGAATCATGATGGGGGACAGGGGCTGGCCACTGAAGCTTTCTTT.

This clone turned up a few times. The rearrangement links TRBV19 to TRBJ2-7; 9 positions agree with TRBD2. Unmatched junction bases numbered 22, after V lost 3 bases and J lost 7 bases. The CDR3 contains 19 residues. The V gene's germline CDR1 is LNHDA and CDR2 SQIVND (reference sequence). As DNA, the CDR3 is TGTGCCAGTAGTATTTCGGGTCTAGCGGGAAAGGGATCCCCGGGTGAGCAGTACTTC. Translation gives CASSISGLAGKGSPGEQYF.

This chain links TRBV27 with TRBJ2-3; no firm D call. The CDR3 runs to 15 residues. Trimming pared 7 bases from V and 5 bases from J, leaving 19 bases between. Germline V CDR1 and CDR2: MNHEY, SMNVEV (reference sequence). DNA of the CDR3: TGTGCCAGCAAGATGGCGGCCCTGGAGCGAGATACGCAGTATTTT. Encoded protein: CASKMAALERDTQYF.

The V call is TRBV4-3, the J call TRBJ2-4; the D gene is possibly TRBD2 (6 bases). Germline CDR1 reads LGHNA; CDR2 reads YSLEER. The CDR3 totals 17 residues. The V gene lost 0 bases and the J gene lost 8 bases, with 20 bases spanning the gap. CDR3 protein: CASSQEPRGAPRDIQYF. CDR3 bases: TGCGCCAGCAGCCAAGAACCACGCGGGGCACCCAGGGACATTCAGTACTTC.

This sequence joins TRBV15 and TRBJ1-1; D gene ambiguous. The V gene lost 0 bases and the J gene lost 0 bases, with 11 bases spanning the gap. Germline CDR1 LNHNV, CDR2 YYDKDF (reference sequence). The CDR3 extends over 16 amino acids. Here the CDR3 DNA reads TGTGCCACCAGCAGAGAACTCGGAGGCATGAACACTGAAGCTTTCTTT. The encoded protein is CATSRELGGMNTEAFF.

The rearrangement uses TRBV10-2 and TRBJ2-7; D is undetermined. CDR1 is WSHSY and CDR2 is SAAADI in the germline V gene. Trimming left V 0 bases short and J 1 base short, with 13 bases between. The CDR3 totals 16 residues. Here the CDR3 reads CASSESQQYLSYEQYF. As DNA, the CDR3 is TGCGCCAGCAGTGAGTCTCAACAGTACCTTTCCTACGAGCAGTACTTC.